Shown below are 13 T cell receptor beta chains from a single sample sequenced in a study of cytomegalovirus exposure and HLA in healthy donors (dated by TCRdb to the late 2010s). To prepare the library, the immunoSEQ multiplex PCR assay was applied. A mixture of 60 forward primers for TCR Vbeta segments and 13 reverse primers for TCR Jbeta segments was used in the multiplex PCR. Drawn from immuneACCESS, this table holds only the in-frame rearrangements with V and J called that TCRdb kept. Clones are partly lost; checked studies trace under half to an unresolved V gene and leave the rest unexplained. The sample's own table lists tens of thousands of clones. Of the sample, about 1.1% is held by the ten largest clones. Sequences were obtained from PBMCs. These receptors all stem from a woman between 25 and 40 years old in good health and CMV-seronegative.

The J gene is TRBJ2-7, the V gene TRBV4-1, with D possibly matching TRBD2 (5 bases). Germline lookup yields CDR1 MGHRA and CDR2 YSYEKL. Trimming pared 0 bases from V and 2 bases from J, leaving 11 bases between. The CDR3 covers 15 residues. Written as DNA, the CDR3 is TGCGCCAGCAGCCAAGATCGGACTCGTACCTACGAGCAGTACTTC. Its protein is CASSQDRTRTYEQYF.

The chain is built from TRBV6-6 and TRBJ2-7, with TRBD2 matching 11 bases. The CDR3 has 16 amino acids. V dropped 6 bases and J dropped 1; count of bases not matched to a gene: 8. CDR1 is MNHNY, CDR2 SVGAGI, per germline (reference sequence). The CDR3 DNA is TGTGCCAGCAGAGGGGGGACTAGCGGCGAATCCTACGAGCAGTACTTC. Translating it yields CASRGGTSGESYEQYF.

V gene TRBV29-1 combines with J gene TRBJ2-4; no reliable D call. The CDR3 consists of 12 residues. Germline V CDR1 and CDR2: SQVTM, ANQGSEA. V lost 5 bases to trimming and J lost 7 bases, with 12 bases between them. The CDR3 is CSVSLSANIQYF. DNA of the CDR3: TGCAGCGTTTCGCTCAGCGCCAACATTCAGTACTTC.

The chain employs TRBV6-5 and TRBJ1-1, with TRBD1 matching 8 bases. V lost 2 bases, J lost 4 bases, and 0 bases stayed unmatched. Germline CDR1 and CDR2: MNHEY and SVGAGI. This CDR3 region has 13 residues. The CDR3 protein is CASSYGTGTEAFF. The DNA of the CDR3 is TGTGCCAGCAGTTACGGGACAGGCACTGAAGCTTTCTTT.

V usage is TRBV5-1 and J usage is TRBJ1-2; 9 nucleotides agree with TRBD1. Germline V gene sequence: CDR1 SGHRS, CDR2 YFSETQ. CDR3 size: 14 residues. V was clipped by 0 bases and J by 5 bases; unmatched bases: 2. The CDR3 loop is CASSLDGQGYGYTF. CDR3 in DNA: TGCGCCAGCAGCTTGGATGGACAGGGGTATGGCTACACCTTC. Drawing the rest from reference TRBV5-1 and TRBJ1-2, the complete variable domain is KAGVTQTPRYLIKTRGQQVTLSCSPISGHRSVSWYQQTPGQGLQFLFEYFSETQRNKGNFPGRFSGRQFSNSRSEMNVSTLELGDSALYLCASSLDGQGYGYTFGSGTRLTVV.

The V call is TRBV19, the J call TRBJ1-1; a possible D gene is TRBD1 (5 bases). Trimming left V 7 bases short and J 0 bases short, with 12 bases between. The CDR3 spans 14 residues. CDR1 and CDR2 from the germline V gene are LNHDA and SQIVND (reference sequence). CDR3 sequence: CASINRGMNTEAFF. In DNA form, the CDR3 reads TGTGCCAGTATTAATCGGGGGATGAACACTGAAGCTTTCTTT.

The rearrangement joins TRBV6-5 to TRBJ2-2; D is ambiguous. The CDR3 has 13 residues. Trimming took 3 bases from V and 5 from J, leaving 7 bases between them. Germline V lookup: CDR1 MNHEY, CDR2 SVGAGI. The CDR3 region has the DNA TGTGCCAGCAGTTATATCAGGACCGGGGAGCTGTTTTTT. Its protein is CASSYIRTGELFF.

The chain has TRBV5-1 and TRBJ1-1, with D perhaps matching TRBD1 (6 bases). The CDR3 covers 15 residues. V was shortened by 0 bases and J by 4 bases, with 13 bases between the two germline ends. Germline V gives CDR1 SGHRS, CDR2 YFSETQ. The CDR3: CASSLAAGEVTEAFF. CDR3 coding DNA: TGCGCCAGCAGCTTGGCGGCAGGGGAAGTCACTGAAGCTTTCTTT.

CDR3 sequence: CASSRLAASTDTQYF. For the CDR3, the DNA is TGTGCCAGCTCTCGACTAGCGGCAAGCACAGATACGCAGTATTTT. The chain is built from TRBV18 and TRBJ2-3, with TRBD2 matching over 9 bases. J was trimmed by 0 bases and V by 6 bases; bases with no gene match: 4. CDR3 length equals 15 residues. Germline CDR1 is KGHSH and CDR2 is LQKENI. Filled out from reference TRBV18 and TRBJ2-3, the complete variable domain reads NAGVMQNPRHLVRRRGQEARLRCSPMKGHSHVYWYRQLPEEGLKFMVYLQKENIIDESGMPKERFSAEFPKEGPSILRIQQVVRGDSAAYFCASSRLAASTDTQYFGPGTRLTVL.

The chain links TRBV6-1 to TRBJ2-1, with 9 bases matching TRBD2. V dropped 3 bases and J dropped 8; count of bases not matched to a gene: 5. Per the germline V gene, CDR1 is MNHNS and CDR2 is SASEGT. The CDR3 extends over 14 amino acids. DNA of the CDR3: TGTGCCAGCAGTGAGGGACTAGCATTCGATGAGCAGTTCTTC. This codes for CASSEGLAFDEQFF.

J is TRBJ1-3 and V is TRBV18, with TRBD1 as a possible D gene (6 bases). The CDR3 consists of 14 residues. Germline lookup yields CDR1 KGHSH and CDR2 LQKENI. Trimming cost V 2 bases and J 2 bases, with 7 bases left between them. The CDR3 region is CASSPNRAGNTIYF. DNA for the CDR3: TGTGCCAGCTCACCAAACAGGGCTGGAAACACCATATATTTT.

The chain joins TRBV2 to TRBJ2-1; 8 bases match TRBD1. With 3 bases clipped from V and 7 bases from J, the junction kept 2 bases outside the gene matches. Germline-derived CDR1 and CDR2 are SNHLY and FYNNEI. The CDR3 runs to 13 residues. The CDR3 DNA follows: TGTGCCAGCAGTGAGGGACAGGTGAATGAGCAGTTCTTC. Translation gives CASSEGQVNEQFF. Complete variable domain (other parts from reference TRBV2 and TRBJ2-1): EPEVTQTPSHQVTQMGQEVILRCVPISNHLYFYWYRQILGQKVEFLVSFYNNEISEKSEIFDDQFSVERPDGSNFTLKIRSTKLEDSAMYFCASSEGQVNEQFFGPGTRLTVL.

This chain connects TRBV5-1 to TRBJ2-3, with TRBD2 identical over 13 bases. V lost 0 bases, J lost 7 bases, and 5 bases stayed unmatched. The CDR3 has 16 residues. The germline V gene has CDR1 SGHRS and CDR2 YFSETQ. CDR3 DNA: TGCGCCAGCAGCTTGGATGGGACTAGCGGGACTAATACGCAGTATTTT. This codes for CASSLDGTSGTNTQYF.